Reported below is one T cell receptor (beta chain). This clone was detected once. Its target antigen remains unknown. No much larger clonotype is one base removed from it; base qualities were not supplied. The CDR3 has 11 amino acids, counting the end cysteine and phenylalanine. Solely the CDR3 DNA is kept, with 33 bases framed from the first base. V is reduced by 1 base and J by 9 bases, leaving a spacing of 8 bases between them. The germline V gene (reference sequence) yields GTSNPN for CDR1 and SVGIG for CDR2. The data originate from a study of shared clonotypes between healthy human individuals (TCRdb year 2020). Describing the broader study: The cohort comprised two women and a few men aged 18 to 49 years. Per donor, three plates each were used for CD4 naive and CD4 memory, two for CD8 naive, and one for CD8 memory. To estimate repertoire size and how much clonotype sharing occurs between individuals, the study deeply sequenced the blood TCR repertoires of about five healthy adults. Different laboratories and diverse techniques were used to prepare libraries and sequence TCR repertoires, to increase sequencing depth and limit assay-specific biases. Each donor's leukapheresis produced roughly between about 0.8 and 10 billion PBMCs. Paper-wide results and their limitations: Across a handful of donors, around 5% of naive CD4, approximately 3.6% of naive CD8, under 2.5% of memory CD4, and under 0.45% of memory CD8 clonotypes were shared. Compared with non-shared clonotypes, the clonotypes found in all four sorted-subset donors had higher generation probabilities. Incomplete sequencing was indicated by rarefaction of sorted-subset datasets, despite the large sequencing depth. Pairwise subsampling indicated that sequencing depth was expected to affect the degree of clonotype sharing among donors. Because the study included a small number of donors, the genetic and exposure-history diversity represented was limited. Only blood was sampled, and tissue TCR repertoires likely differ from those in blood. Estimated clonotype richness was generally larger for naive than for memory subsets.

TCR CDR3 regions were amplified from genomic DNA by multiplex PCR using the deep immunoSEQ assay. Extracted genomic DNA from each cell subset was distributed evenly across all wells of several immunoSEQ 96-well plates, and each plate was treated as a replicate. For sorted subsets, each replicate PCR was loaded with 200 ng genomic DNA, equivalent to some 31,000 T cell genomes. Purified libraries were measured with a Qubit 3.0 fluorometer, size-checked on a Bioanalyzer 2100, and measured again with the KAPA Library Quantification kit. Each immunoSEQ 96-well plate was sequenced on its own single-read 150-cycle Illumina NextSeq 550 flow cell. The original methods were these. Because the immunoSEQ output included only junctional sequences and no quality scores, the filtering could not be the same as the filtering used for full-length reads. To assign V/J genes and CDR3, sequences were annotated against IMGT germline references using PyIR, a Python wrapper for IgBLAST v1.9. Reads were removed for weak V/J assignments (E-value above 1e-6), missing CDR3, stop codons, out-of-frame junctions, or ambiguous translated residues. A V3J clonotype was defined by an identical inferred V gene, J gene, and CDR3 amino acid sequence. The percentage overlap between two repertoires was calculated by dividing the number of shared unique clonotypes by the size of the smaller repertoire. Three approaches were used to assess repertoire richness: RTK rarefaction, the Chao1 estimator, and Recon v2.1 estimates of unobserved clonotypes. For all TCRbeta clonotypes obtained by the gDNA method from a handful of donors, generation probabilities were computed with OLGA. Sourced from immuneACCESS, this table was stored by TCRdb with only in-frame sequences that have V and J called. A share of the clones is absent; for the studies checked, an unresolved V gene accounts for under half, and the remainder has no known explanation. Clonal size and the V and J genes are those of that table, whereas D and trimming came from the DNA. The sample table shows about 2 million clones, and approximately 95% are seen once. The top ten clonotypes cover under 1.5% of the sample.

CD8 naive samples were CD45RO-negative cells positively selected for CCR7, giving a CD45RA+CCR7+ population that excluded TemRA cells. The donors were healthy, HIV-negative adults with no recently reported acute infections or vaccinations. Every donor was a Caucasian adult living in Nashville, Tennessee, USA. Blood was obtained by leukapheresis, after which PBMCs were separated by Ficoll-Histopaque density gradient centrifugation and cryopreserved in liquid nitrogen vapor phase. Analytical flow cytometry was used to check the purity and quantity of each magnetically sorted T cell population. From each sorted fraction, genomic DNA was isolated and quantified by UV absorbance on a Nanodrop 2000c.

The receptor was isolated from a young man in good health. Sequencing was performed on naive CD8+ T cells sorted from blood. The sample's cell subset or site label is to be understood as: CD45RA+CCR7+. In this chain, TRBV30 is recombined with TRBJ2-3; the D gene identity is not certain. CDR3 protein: CAWSDEETQYF. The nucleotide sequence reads TGTGCCTGGAGTGATGAAGAGACGCAGTATTTT.